This T cell receptor (beta chain) is from a study of tumor-infiltrating lymphocytes in localized non-small cell lung cancer. Study-level background: Patients included smokers and never-smokers with various histologies, some sampled after neoadjuvant chemotherapy.

With regard to this clone: Its antigen is unidentified.

The repertoire was sequenced with immunoSEQ multiplex PCR; TCRdb's copy has only in-frame clones and lacks some. The sample lists 15,000 to 20,000 clones; over 70% were seen once. Study results and caveats: Technical variation could not be separated from intratumor heterogeneity here.

V lost 5 bases to trimming and J lost 0 bases, with 11 bases between them. The CDR3 has 16 amino acids. Germline CDR1 is LNHDA and CDR2 is SQIVND (reference sequence). Material for sequencing was lung tumor tissue. The TCR was taken from a human donor with non-small cell lung cancer. J is TRBJ2-6 and V is TRBV19, with D tentatively TRBD1 (5 bases). CDR3 in amino acids: CASSAPQGSGANVLTF. CDR3 sequence (DNA): TGTGCCAGTAGTGCCCCGCAGGGCTCTGGGGCCAACGTCCTGACTTTC.